The clone carrying this T cell receptor beta chain was recorded a few times. Clones were sequenced by immunoSEQ multiplex PCR, and TCRdb holds only the in-frame ones, with some missing. The sample records around 19,000 clones, about 77% being singletons. The entry originates in a study of T cell clones after liver transplantation. The CDR3 runs to 14 residues. The germline V and J ends were trimmed by 10 bases and 2 bases, with 12 bases remaining between them. Germline CDR1 is LNHDA and CDR2 is SQIVND (reference sequence). The chain links TRBV19 to TRBJ1-6, with D tentatively TRBD1 (6 bases). The sequence derives from a human patient who received a liver transplant. T cells may partly derive from the graft donor. The source material was CD8+ T cells from blood, sampled roughly 56 months after liver transplant. CDR3 sequence (DNA): TGTGCCAAGTCAGGGGCGGCCTATAATTCACCCCTCCACTTT. Residues: CAKSGAAYNSPLHF.